This TCR beta chain is from a study of early T cells in non-severe SARS-CoV-2 infection. MiXCR was run by TCRdb on the 5' RACE reads, yielding one entry per CDR3 protein. The sample lists about 72,000 distinct CDR3 sequences, around a tenth occurring once. Sequencing used whole blood, obtained at baseline. The TCR comes from an adult who was a healthcare worker with PCR-confirmed SARS-CoV-2 infection or an uninfected control (not recorded which).

In DNA, the CDR3 is TGTGCCAGCAGGCAAGGGGGCGACCGCTATGGCTACACCTTC. Translated: CASRQGGDRYGYTF. The chain uses TRBV27 and TRBJ1-2, with 7 bases matching TRBD1. The V segment lost 6 bases and the J segment 4 bases; nucleotides outside the gene matches: 8. This CDR3 spans 14 amino acids. Germline values: CDR1 MNHEY, CDR2 SMNVEV (reference sequence).